One sample yielded the 7 T cell receptor beta chains listed below, sequenced in a study of blood T cells in healthy people across ages. Through a sample-barcoded 5' primer and a J-beta primer mix, a second PCR was run for roughly 7 to 11 cycles. TCRdb processed the 5' RACE reads anew with MiXCR; each CDR3 protein has one entry. The sample records 700,000 to 950,000 distinct CDR3 sequences, about 62% being singletons. Specimen: blood. The receptors stem from a young man in good health.

This chain connects TRBV7-9 to TRBJ2-5; 7 bases are a match to TRBD2. The J call may be wrong; the DNA end is better matched by TRBJ2-7. The V gene's germline CDR1 is SEHNR and CDR2 FQNEAQ (reference sequence). The CDR3 spans 17 residues. CDR3 sequence (DNA): TGTGCCAGCAGCGCAAGGGGACTAACGGGCATAACCTACGAGCAGTACTTC. This gives the protein CASSARGLTGITYEQYF.

The V gene is TRBV20-1, the J gene TRBJ2-7, with D perhaps matching TRBD1 (5 bases). Per the germline V gene, CDR1 is DFQATT and CDR2 is SNEGSKA (reference sequence). This CDR3 comprises 12 residues. Trimming removed 6 bases from V and 9 bases from J, with 18 bases in between. The CDR3 here is CSAKDPGFGQYF. The CDR3 DNA follows: TGCAGTGCCAAAGACCCAGGGTTTGGGCAGTACTTC.

This chain uses TRBV29-1 with TRBJ2-4; D is undetermined. The ends were cut back, 5 bases at V and 13 bases at J, with 21 bases in the middle. The CDR3 loop spans 13 amino acids. CDR1 and CDR2 (germline): SQVTM, ANQGSEA. The CDR3 nucleotides are TGCAGCGTTAGGCAGGTCGACGCAACGAAGCAGTACTTC. The encoded protein is CSVRQVDATKQYF.

The J gene is TRBJ1-1, the V gene TRBV9; TRBD1 matches at 7 bases. The CDR3 is 16 amino acids. Per the germline V gene, CDR1 is SGDLS and CDR2 is YYNGEE. V shed 4 bases, J shed 8 bases, and the junction held 17 bases outside the gene matches. The CDR3, as DNA: TGTGCCAGCAGCCCTTCGCGAAAGGGGGCGGGATGGGAAGCTTTCTTT. It encodes CASSPSRKGAGWEAFF.

CDR3 in DNA: TGTGCCAGCAGCCCAGCCCTAGCGGGTGGTTTTGGGGAGCAGTTCTTC. Amino acid sequence: CASSPALAGGFGEQFF. The rearrangement uses TRBV11-2 and TRBJ2-1, with TRBD2 matching 8 bases. This CDR3 spans 16 amino acids. After removal of 5 bases from V and 10 bases from J, the junction contained 16 bases not matched to a gene. Germline V gives CDR1 SGHAT, CDR2 FQNNGV. Based on the CDR3 plus reference TRBV11-2 and TRBJ2-1, the full variable domain is EAGVAQSPRYKIIEKRQSVAFWCNPISGHATLYWYQQILGQGPKLLIQFQNNGVVDDSQLPKDRFSAERLKGVDSTLKIQPAKLEDSAVYLCASSPALAGGFGEQFFGPGTRLTVL.

The chain has TRBV20-1 and TRBJ2-5; D is uncertain. The ends were cut back, 1 base at V and 5 bases at J, with 14 bases in the middle. The V gene's germline CDR1 is DFQATT and CDR2 SNEGSKA (reference sequence). The CDR3 length is 14 residues. CDR3 in amino acids: CSARAVRVWETQYF. The CDR3 DNA is TGCAGTGCTAGAGCGGTTCGAGTCTGGGAGACCCAGTACTTC.

This clonotype occurred a few times. The V gene is TRBV10-3, the J gene TRBJ2-1, with 9 nucleotides matching TRBD2. Germline lookup yields CDR1 ENHRY and CDR2 SYGVKD. The CDR3 has 14 amino acids. Trimming cost V 4 bases and J 5 bases; bases outside gene matches: 3. Here the CDR3 reads CAISGSSGDNEQFF. The CDR3 nucleotides are TGTGCCATCAGTGGGTCTAGCGGGGACAATGAGCAGTTCTTC.